A single T cell receptor (beta chain) is shown here with its context. This record belongs to a study of blood T cell repertoires in COVID-19. In the study overall: T cells, B-cell-depleted T cells, or PBMCs provided the cDNA or gDNA that served as material.

Profiling relied on immunoSEQ multiplex PCR, and the TCRdb table lists in-frame clones only, not all of them. The repertoire holds around 270,000 clones, roughly four fifths seen once, with 15% to 19% in the top ten. The CDR3 consists of 17 residues. After removal of 6 bases from V and 0 bases from J, the junction contained 10 bases not matched to a gene. Germline CDR1 is LNHDA and CDR2 is SQIVND (reference sequence). Enrolment of Seattle patients took place during active infection, and they were followed longitudinally. The chain is built from TRBV19 and TRBJ2-2; 7 bases fit TRBD1. This sequence was found in a person between 65 and 79 years old with COVID-19, enrolled during active disease. Sequencing was carried out using peripheral blood. CDR3 nucleotides: TGTGCCAGTAGGACAACCTCAGGACAGGCGAACACCGGGGAGCTGTTTTTT. Protein product: CASRTTSGQANTGELFF.